This T cell receptor beta chain stems from a study of human T cells and chemical hapten exposure. Turning to the study itself: From small differences in pooled library volume came most of the variation in per-sample TCR yields.

The library put unique molecular identifiers onto individual cDNA molecules. TCRdb redid the calling of the RACE reads with MiXCR, one entry per CDR3 protein. The sample has 300,000 to 450,000 distinct CDR3 sequences; roughly 5.3% are singletons. This clonotype was observed at least ten times. A read error may produce the germline difference seen at one junction end. Noted time point: pre-sensitization, week 0. Indicated treatment: therapeutic diphenylcyclopropenone sensitization with weekly scalp DPC. The clonotype comes from a woman aged 50 to 65 with alopecia areata. Some clones in this sample may be carry-over from other donors' samples. This sample comprised whole blood, obtained in connection with sensitization to the hapten diphenylcyclopropenone (DPC).

The CDR3 here is CASSLVSSDNEQFF. The CDR3 bases are TGTGCCAGCAGCTTAGTTTCCTCCGACAATGAGCAGTTCTTC. This chain joins TRBV7-2 and TRBJ2-1; D unclear. The CDR3 extends over 14 amino acids. CDR1 and CDR2 (germline): SGHTA, FQGNSA.